A selection of T cell receptor beta chains follows, all from one sample in a study of cytomegalovirus exposure and HLA in healthy donors. Repertoires were generated with immunoSEQ multiplex PCR, while TCRdb's copy carries only in-frame clones and drops some. There are 90,000 to 100,000 clones in the sample; roughly three quarters occur only once, and roughly 8% lies in the top ten. Sequencing was performed on PBMCs. These receptor sequences come from a female donor in good health and CMV-seronegative. CDR3s include the opening cysteine and the closing phenylalanine or tryptophan. D genes are given only for firm matches. Not every row has a clone size; where given, it reads once, few, many or a size class.

CDR3 length	V gene	D gene	J gene	clone size	CDR3 DNA	CDR3 protein
16	TRBV5-1	TRBD2	TRBJ2-5	-	TGCGCCAGCAGCCCCTCCGGCGGGGGAGTACAAGAGACCCAGTACTTC	CASSPSGGGVQETQYF
17	TRBV5-6	-	TRBJ2-3	-	TGTGCCAGCAGCTCCAGATTAAAGCGGTATCGCACAGATACGCAGTATTTT	CASSSRLKRYRTDTQYF
14	TRBV9	-	TRBJ1-1	-	TGTGCCAGCAGCGTAGCGGGGGGGAACACTGAAGCTTTCTTT	CASSVAGGNTEAFF
15	TRBV6-5	-	TRBJ1-2	-	TGTGCCAGCAGTTACGACCCGCGGTCAAACTATGGCTACACCTTC	CASSYDPRSNYGYTF
14	TRBV29-1	-	TRBJ2-1	-	TGCAGCGTTGGCCCCCTGAGCTCCTACAATGAGCAGTTCTTC	CSVGPLSSYNEQFF
15	TRBV27	TRBD2	TRBJ2-7	-	TGTGCCAGCAGTTCTTTGGCGGGAGCTGACTACGAGCAGTACTTC	CASSSLAGADYEQYF
16	TRBV4-1	TRBD1	TRBJ1-6	-	TGCGCCACCCGGGGAGAAGAAACAGGGGACAATTCACCCCTCCACTTT	CATRGEETGDNSPLHF
12	TRBV10-1	-	TRBJ2-5	-	TGCGCCAGCAGTGAGTCAGGGGGGACCCAGTACTTC	CASSESGGTQYF
16	TRBV5-1	-	TRBJ1-4	-	TGCGCCAGCAGCTTGGCGGGGGGCGGAGAAGGTGAAAAACTGTTTTTT	CASSLAGGGEGEKLFF
13	TRBV9	-	TRBJ1-1	-	TGTGCCAGCAGCTTCACAGGGAACACTGAAGCTTTCTTT	CASSFTGNTEAFF
15	TRBV4-2	-	TRBJ2-2	-	TGTGCCAGCAGCCAAGAGGCTAGCATAGCCGGGGAGCTGTTTTTT	CASSQEASIAGELFF
13	TRBV2	-	TRBJ1-1	-	TGTGCCAGCCTGGACAGCCCCAACACTGAAGCTTTCTTT	CASLDSPNTEAFF
15	TRBV7-6	TRBD1	TRBJ1-2	once	TGTGCCAGCAGCTTAGGGACAGGGACGGACTATGGCTACACCTTC	CASSLGTGTDYGYTF
14	TRBV6-5	-	TRBJ2-4	-	TGTGCCAGCAGTTATAGTAGTACCAAAAACATTCAGTACTTC	CASSYSSTKNIQYF
14	TRBV10-3	TRBD2	TRBJ2-7	-	TGTGCCATCAGTGAGGCCCTGGGGGGGGACGAGCAGTACTTC	CAISEALGGDEQYF
13	TRBV7-3	-	TRBJ2-3	-	TGTGCCAGCAGCTTAGACCCCCCCGGGGGGCAGTATTTT	CASSLDPPGGQYF
16	TRBV27	TRBD1	TRBJ2-7	-	TGTGCCAGCAGTTCTCGGACAGGGGACCATCCATACGAGCAGTACTTC	CASSSRTGDHPYEQYF
16	TRBV7-9	-	TRBJ2-4	-	TGTGCCAGCAGCCAGGGGCCGGGGCTAGCCAAAAACATTCAGTACTTC	CASSQGPGLAKNIQYF
14	TRBV7-3	-	TRBJ2-7	-	TGTGCCAGCAGCTTAGAGGGAAGGATGGGCGAGCAGTACTTC	CASSLEGRMGEQYF
15	TRBV7-3	TRBD1	TRBJ2-7	-	TGTGCCAGCAGCCCACAAGGGACAGGGCTGAACGAGCAGTACTTC	CASSPQGTGLNEQYF
13	TRBV5-6	TRBD1	TRBJ1-2	-	TGTGCCAGCAGCCGTAGACAGGGGCGAGGCTACACCTTC	CASSRRQGRGYTF
14	TRBV11-3	TRBD1	TRBJ2-5	-	TGTGCCAGCAGCGATACAGGGGTTGTGGAGACCCAGTACTTC	CASSDTGVVETQYF
18	TRBV9	-	TRBJ2-3	-	TGTGCCAGCAGCGTAGGGCCCGGTTGGGCAACTAGCACAGATACGCAGTATTTT	CASSVGPGWATSTDTQYF
14	TRBV28	TRBD1	TRBJ1-5	-	TGTGCCAGCAGTTCAGGGGGCAGCAGTCAGCCCCAGCATTTT	CASSSGGSSQPQHF
14	TRBV19	TRBD1	TRBJ2-2	-	TGTGCCAGTAGTGCTGGGACAGCCACCGGGGAGCTGTTTTTT	CASSAGTATGELFF
15	TRBV19	-	TRBJ1-1	once	TGTGCCAGTAGAACAGGGTTGTTGGCTAACACTGAAGCTTTCTTT	CASRTGLLANTEAFF
17	TRBV9	TRBD1	TRBJ1-1	-	TGTGCCAGCAGCGTCCCTGAAGGGACAGAGATGAACACTGAAGCTTTCTTT	CASSVPEGTEMNTEAFF
14	TRBV7-3	TRBD2	TRBJ2-1	-	TGTGCCAGCAGCTTAATCGGCTGGGGGGGTGAGCAGTTCTTC	CASSLIGWGGEQFF
15	TRBV9	TRBD2	TRBJ2-1	-	TGTGCCAGCAGCCCCCGGACTAGCGGAAACAATGAGCAGTTCTTC	CASSPRTSGNNEQFF
17	TRBV9	TRBD1	TRBJ2-3	-	TGTGCCAGCAGCGTGTTCGACAGGGCCACCCGCACAGATACGCAGTATTTT	CASSVFDRATRTDTQYF
16	TRBV27	TRBD2	TRBJ2-3	-	TGTGCCAGCAGTCTCTTTAGGCTAGCGGGAGCAGATACGCAGTATTTT	CASSLFRLAGADTQYF
14	TRBV5-1	-	TRBJ2-1	-	TGCGCCAGCGGCTCGGGGACTCTTTCATATGAGCAGTTCTTC	CASGSGTLSYEQFF
13	TRBV9	-	TRBJ2-7	-	TGTGCCAGCAGCCCCTTTAAGGAGAACGAGCAGTACTTC	CASSPFKENEQYF
11	TRBV20-1	-	TRBJ2-5	-	TGCAGTGCTAGCCTAGCGGAGACCCAGTACTTC	CSASLAETQYF
15	TRBV5-8	TRBD1	TRBJ1-2	-	TGTGCCAGCAGCTTGGCTGGGACAGGTAGAGGTGGCTACACCTTC	CASSLAGTGRGGYTF
14	TRBV6-1	-	TRBJ2-7	-	TGTGCCAGCAGTCTCGACGGGAGCTCCTACGAGCAGTACTTC	CASSLDGSSYEQYF
17	TRBV7-8	TRBD2	TRBJ2-4	-	TGTGCCAGCAGCTCAGGACTAGCGGGATGGGACAAAAACATTCAGTACTTC	CASSSGLAGWDKNIQYF
17	TRBV7-9	TRBD2	TRBJ2-3	few	TGTGCCAGCAGCTTAGATAGTACTAGCGGGGCAGCAGATACGCAGTATTTT	CASSLDSTSGAADTQYF
14	TRBV29-1	-	TRBJ2-1	-	TGCAGCGTTGCCCTTAAGCGCCTTTACAATGAGCAGTTCTTC	CSVALKRLYNEQFF
13	TRBV7-9	-	TRBJ1-1	-	TGTTCCAGCAGCTTTAATGGGGGGACTGAAGCTTTCTTT	CSSSFNGGTEAFF
13	TRBV6-6	-	TRBJ1-1	-	TGTGCCAGCAGTTACGGCCAGAACACTGAAGCTTTCTTT	CASSYGQNTEAFF
15	TRBV9	-	TRBJ1-1	-	TGTGCCAGCAGCGTAGGGGACATTGGGAACACTGAAGCTTTCTTT	CASSVGDIGNTEAFF
15	TRBV6-5	-	TRBJ1-4	-	TGTGCCAGCAGTCACGCGACAGAAAGGAGAGAAAAACTGTTTTTT	CASSHATERREKLFF
11	TRBV28	-	TRBJ1-4	-	TGTGCCAGCACCAACACGGAAAAACTGTTTTTT	CASTNTEKLFF
14	TRBV5-1	-	TRBJ2-7	-	TGCGCCAGCAGCCGGACGGAGGGAGCCTACGAGCAGTACTTC	CASSRTEGAYEQYF
15	TRBV5-4	-	TRBJ2-4	-	TGTGCCAGCAGCTCCTCCCAGTCCCCTAAAAACATTCAGTACTTC	CASSSSQSPKNIQYF
15	TRBV25-1	-	TRBJ2-3	-	TGTGCCAGCAGCCCTTTTCAGGGCCCGACAGATACGCAGTATTTT	CASSPFQGPTDTQYF
14	TRBV4-2	TRBD1	TRBJ1-2	few	TGTGCCAGCAGCCAACTAACAGGGGCGGATGGCTACACCTTC	CASSQLTGADGYTF
13	TRBV19	-	TRBJ2-4	-	TGTGCCAGTAGCATGGGCGGGGTGAACATTCAGTACTTC	CASSMGGVNIQYF
14	TRBV5-1	-	TRBJ2-1	-	TGCGCCAGCCTAAGGACGGAGGGTAACAATGAGCAGTTCTTC	CASLRTEGNNEQFF
14	TRBV7-6	-	TRBJ1-6	-	TGTGCCAGCAGCTTGCAGGGTGGTAATTCACCCCTCCACTTT	CASSLQGGNSPLHF
15	TRBV23-1	-	TRBJ1-5	-	TGCGCCAGCAGCCCCGAGCGATATAGCAATCAGCCCCAGCATTTT	CASSPERYSNQPQHF
13	TRBV7-2	-	TRBJ2-5	-	TGTGCCAGTAGCTTTGGTAGGGGAGAGACCCAGTACTTC	CASSFGRGETQYF
14	TRBV6-1	TRBD2	TRBJ2-7	-	TGTGCCAGCAGTGAAGCCGGGGGGTCCTACGAGCAGTACTTC	CASSEAGGSYEQYF
13	TRBV2	-	TRBJ2-7	-	TGTGCCAGCAGCCCGGGGGTGGATACGAAGCAGTACTTC	CASSPGVDTKQYF